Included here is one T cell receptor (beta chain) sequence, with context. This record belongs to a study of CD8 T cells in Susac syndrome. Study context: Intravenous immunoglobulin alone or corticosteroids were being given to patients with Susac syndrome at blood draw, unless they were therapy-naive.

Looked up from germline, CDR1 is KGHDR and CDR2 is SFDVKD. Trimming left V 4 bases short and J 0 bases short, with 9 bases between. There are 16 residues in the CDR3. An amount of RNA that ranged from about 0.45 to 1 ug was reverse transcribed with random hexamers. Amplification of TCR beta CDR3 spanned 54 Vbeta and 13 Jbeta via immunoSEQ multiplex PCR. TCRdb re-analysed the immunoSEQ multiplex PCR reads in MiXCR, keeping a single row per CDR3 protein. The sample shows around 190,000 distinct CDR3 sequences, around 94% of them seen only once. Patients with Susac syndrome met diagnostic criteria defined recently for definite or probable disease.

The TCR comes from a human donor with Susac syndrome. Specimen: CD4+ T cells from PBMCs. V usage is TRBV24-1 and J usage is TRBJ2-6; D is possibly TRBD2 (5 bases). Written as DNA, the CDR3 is TGTGCCACCAGTGAGGGAGACAACTCTGGGGCCAACGTCCTGACTTTC. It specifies CATSEGDNSGANVLTF.